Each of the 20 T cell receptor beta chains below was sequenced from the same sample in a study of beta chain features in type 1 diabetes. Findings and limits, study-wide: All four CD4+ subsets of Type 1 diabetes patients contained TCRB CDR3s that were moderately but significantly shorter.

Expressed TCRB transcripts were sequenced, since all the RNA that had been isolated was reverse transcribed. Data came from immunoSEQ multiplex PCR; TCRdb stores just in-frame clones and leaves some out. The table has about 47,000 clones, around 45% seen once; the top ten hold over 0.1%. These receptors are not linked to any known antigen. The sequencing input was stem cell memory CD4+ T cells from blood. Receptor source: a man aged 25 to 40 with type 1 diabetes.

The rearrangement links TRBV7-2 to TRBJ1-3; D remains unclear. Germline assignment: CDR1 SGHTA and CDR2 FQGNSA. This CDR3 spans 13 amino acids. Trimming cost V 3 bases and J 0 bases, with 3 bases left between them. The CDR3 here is CASSFNSGNTIYF. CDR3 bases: TGTGCCAGCAGCTTTAACTCTGGAAACACCATATATTTT.

CDR3 in amino acids: CASSPAQGARTGELFF. CDR3 nucleotide sequence: TGTGCCAGCTCACCAGCACAGGGGGCGCGCACCGGGGAGCTGTTTTTT. The genes are TRBV18 and TRBJ2-2; TRBD1 matches 9 bases. The CDR3 spans 16 residues. With V trimmed by 2 bases and J by 4 bases, 5 bases remained unmatched. Germline CDR1 and CDR2: KGHSH and LQKENI.

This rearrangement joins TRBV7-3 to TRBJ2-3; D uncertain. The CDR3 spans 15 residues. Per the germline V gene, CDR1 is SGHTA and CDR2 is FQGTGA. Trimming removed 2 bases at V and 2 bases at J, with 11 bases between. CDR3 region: CASSLVGGDTDTQYF. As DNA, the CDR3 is TGTGCCAGCAGCTTAGTCGGCGGAGACACAGATACGCAGTATTTT.

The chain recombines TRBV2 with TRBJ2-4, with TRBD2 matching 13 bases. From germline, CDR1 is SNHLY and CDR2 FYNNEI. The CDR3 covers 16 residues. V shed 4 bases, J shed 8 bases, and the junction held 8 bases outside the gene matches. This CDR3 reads CASSGALTSGGDIQYF. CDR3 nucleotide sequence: TGTGCCAGCAGTGGGGCACTTACTAGCGGGGGGGACATTCAGTACTTC.

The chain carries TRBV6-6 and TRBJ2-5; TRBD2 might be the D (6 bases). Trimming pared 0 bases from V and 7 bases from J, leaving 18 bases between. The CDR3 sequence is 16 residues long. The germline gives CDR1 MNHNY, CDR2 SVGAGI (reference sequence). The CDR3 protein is CASSYSGSLIGGTQYF. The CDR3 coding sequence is TGTGCCAGCAGTTACTCCGGCAGTCTTATCGGGGGGACCCAGTACTTC.

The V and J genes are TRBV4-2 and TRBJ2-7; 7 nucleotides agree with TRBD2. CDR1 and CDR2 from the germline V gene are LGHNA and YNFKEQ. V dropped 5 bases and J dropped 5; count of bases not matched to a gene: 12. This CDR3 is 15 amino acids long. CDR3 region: CASSFELASRNEQYF. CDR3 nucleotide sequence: TGTGCCAGCAGCTTCGAACTAGCGTCGAGGAACGAGCAGTACTTC.

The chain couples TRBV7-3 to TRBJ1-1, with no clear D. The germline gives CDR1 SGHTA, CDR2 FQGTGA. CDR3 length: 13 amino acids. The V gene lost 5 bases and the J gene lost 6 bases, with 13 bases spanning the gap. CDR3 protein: CASSDGLGPEAFF. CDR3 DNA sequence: TGTGCCAGCAGCGACGGACTAGGCCCTGAAGCTTTCTTT.

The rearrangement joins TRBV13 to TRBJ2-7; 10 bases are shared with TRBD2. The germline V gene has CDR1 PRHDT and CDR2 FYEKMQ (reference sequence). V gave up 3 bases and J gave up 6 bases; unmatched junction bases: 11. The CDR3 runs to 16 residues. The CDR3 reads CASSFFLAGEIVEQYF. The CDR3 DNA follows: TGTGCCAGCAGCTTCTTTCTAGCGGGAGAAATCGTCGAGCAGTACTTC.

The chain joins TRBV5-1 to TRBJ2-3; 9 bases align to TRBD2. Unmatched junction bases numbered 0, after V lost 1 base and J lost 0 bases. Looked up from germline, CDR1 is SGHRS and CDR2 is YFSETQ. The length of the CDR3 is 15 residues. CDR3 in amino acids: CASSLSGRSTDTQYF. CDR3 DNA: TGCGCCAGCAGCTTGAGCGGGAGGAGCACAGATACGCAGTATTTT.

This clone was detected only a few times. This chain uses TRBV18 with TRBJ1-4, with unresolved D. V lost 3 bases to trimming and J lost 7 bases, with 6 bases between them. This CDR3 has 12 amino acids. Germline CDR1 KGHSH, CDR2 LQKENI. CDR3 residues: CASSPVGEKLFF. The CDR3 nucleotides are TGTGCCAGCTCACCCGTCGGTGAAAAACTGTTTTTT. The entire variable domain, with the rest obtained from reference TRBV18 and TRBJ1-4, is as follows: NAGVMQNPRHLVRRRGQEARLRCSPMKGHSHVYWYRQLPEEGLKFMVYLQKENIIDESGMPKERFSAEFPKEGPSILRIQQVVRGDSAAYFCASSPVGEKLFFGSGTQLSVL.

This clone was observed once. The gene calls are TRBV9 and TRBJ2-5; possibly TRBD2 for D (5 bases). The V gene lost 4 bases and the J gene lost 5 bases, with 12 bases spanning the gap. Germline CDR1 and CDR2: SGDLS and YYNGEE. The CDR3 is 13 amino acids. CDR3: CASSSNPGETQYF. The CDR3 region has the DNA TGTGCCAGCAGCTCCAACCCGGGGGAGACCCAGTACTTC.

CDR3 sequence (DNA): TGTGCCAGCAGTGATTACTACACAGATACGCAGTATTTT. It specifies CASSDYYTDTQYF. The V and J genes are TRBV25-1 and TRBJ2-3; D uncertain. Germline V CDR1 and CDR2: MGHDK, SYGVNS. With 3 bases removed from V and 2 bases from J, the gap between germline ends came to 6 bases. The CDR3 is made up of 13 amino acids.

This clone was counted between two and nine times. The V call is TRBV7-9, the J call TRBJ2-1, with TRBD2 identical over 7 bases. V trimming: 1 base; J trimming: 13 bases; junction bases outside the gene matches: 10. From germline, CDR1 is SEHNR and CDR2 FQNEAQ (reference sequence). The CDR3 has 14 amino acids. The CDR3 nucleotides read TGTGCCAGCAGCTTAGTGGGCCGGGGAGGGAGACAGTTCTTC. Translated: CASSLVGRGGRQFF.

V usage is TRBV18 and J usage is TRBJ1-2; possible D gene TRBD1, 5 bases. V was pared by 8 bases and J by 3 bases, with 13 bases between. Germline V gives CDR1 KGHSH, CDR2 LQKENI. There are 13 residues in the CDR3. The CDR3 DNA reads TGTGCCAGCCAACGTCAAGGGGACTATGGCTACACCTTC. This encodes CASQRQGDYGYTF.

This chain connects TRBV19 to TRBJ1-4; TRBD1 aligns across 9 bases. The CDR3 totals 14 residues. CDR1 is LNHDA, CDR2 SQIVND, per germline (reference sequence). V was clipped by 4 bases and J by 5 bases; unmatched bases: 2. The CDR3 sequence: CASSKGTGNEKLFF. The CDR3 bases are TGTGCCAGTAGTAAAGGGACAGGGAATGAAAAACTGTTTTTT.

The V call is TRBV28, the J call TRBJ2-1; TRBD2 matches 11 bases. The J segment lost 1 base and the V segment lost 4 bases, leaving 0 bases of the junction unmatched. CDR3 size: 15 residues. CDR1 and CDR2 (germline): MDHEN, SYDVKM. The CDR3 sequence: CASSSSGRSYNEQFF. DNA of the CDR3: TGTGCCAGCAGTTCTAGCGGGAGGTCCTACAATGAGCAGTTCTTC.

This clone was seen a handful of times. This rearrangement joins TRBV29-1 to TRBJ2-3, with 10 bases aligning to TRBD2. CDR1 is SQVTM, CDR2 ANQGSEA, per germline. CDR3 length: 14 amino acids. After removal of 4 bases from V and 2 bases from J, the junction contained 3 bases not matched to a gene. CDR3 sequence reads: CSVGGTSDTDTQYF. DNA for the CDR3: TGCAGCGTTGGCGGGACTAGCGACACAGATACGCAGTATTTT.

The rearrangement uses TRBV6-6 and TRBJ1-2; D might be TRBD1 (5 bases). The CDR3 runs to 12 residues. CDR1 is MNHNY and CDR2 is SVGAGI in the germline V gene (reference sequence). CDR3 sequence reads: CLSRGGVYGYTF. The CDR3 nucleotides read TGTCTGTCAAGGGGCGGCGTCTATGGCTACACCTTC.

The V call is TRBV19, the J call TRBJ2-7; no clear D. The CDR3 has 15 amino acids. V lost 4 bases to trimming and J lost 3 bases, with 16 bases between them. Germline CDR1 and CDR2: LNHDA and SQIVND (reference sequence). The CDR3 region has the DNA TGTGCCAGTAGTAAATACAGCTCCAAGAGCTACGAGCAGTACTTC. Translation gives CASSKYSSKSYEQYF. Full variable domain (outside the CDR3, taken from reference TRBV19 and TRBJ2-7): DGGITQSPKYLFRKEGQNVTLSCEQNLNHDAMYWYRQDPGQGLRLIYYSQIVNDFQKGDIAEGYSVSREKKESFPLTVTSAQKNPTAFYLCASSKYSSKSYEQYFGPGTRLTVT.

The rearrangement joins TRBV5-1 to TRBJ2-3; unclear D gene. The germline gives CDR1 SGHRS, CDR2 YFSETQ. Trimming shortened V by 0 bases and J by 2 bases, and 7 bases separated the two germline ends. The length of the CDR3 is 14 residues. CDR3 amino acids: CASSLGQATDTQYF. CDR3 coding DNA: TGCGCCAGCAGCTTGGGGCAGGCCACAGATACGCAGTATTTT.